Presented here are 28 T cell receptor beta chains from one specimen sequenced in a study of T cell clones after liver transplantation. This table comes from immunoSEQ multiplex PCR, and its TCRdb copy is limited to in-frame clones, with some not included. Of roughly 19,000 clones listed, about four fifths are singletons. Sequences were derived from CD8+ T cells from blood, sampled 54 months after liver transplant. Receptors originate from a human patient who received a liver transplant. Part of the T cells may come from the graft donor.

This clone is large (0.1 to 1%) by share. V usage is TRBV5-4 and J usage is TRBJ2-7, with a tentative D call TRBD1 (6 bases). V gave up 2 bases and J gave up 4 bases, with 13 bases separating them. There are 14 residues in the CDR3. Germline CDR1 reads SGHNT; CDR2 reads YYREEE (reference sequence). CDR3: CASSLQGTDYEQYF. The DNA of the CDR3 is TGTGCCAGCAGCTTACAGGGAACAGATTACGAGCAGTACTTC.

This clone is medium-sized within its sample. The chain is built from TRBV19 and TRBJ2-7; TRBD2 is a possible D gene (6 bases). The V end lost 5 bases, the J end lost 2 bases, and 10 bases lay between the germline ends. Germline lookup yields CDR1 LNHDA and CDR2 SQIVND (reference sequence). The CDR3 length is 13 residues. CDR3 sequence (DNA): TGTGCCAGTAGTCAACCGGGGGCCTACGAGCAGTACTTC. This gives the protein CASSQPGAYEQYF.

V usage is TRBV13 and J usage is TRBJ2-7, with TRBD1 identical over 10 bases. The trim removed 3 bases at V and 5 bases at J, leaving 7 bases unmatched. The CDR3 length is 15 residues. Germline-derived CDR1 and CDR2 are PRHDT and FYEKMQ (reference sequence). CDR3 bases: TGTGCCAGCAGCTTGGGGGACAGGGGTTCCCACGAGCAGTACTTC. This gives the protein CASSLGDRGSHEQYF.

This chain joins TRBV9 and TRBJ2-7, with D hard to call. CDR3 size: 15 residues. Deletions cut 0 bases from V and 2 bases from J, with 12 bases between. Germline V CDR1 and CDR2: SGDLS, YYNGEE. CDR3 coding DNA: TGTGCCAGCAGCGTAGACGTTGACATTCCCTACGAGCAGTACTTC. Translation gives CASSVDVDIPYEQYF.

This clone was found a few times. CDR3 sequence: CAGGVTDTQYF. The DNA for the CDR3 is TGTGCCGGCGGGGTCACAGATACGCAGTATTTT. The rearrangement uses TRBV11-2 and TRBJ2-3; a possible D gene is TRBD2 (6 bases). Trimming removed 11 bases at V and 2 bases at J, with 8 bases between. In germline, CDR1 is SGHAT, CDR2 FQNNGV. CDR3 length: 11 amino acids.

The chain recombines TRBV7-9 with TRBJ2-3, with 8 bases identical to TRBD2. J was trimmed by 6 bases and V by 5 bases; bases with no gene match: 7. CDR3 length equals 14 residues. Germline CDR1 is SEHNR and CDR2 is FQNEAQ (reference sequence). The CDR3 DNA sequence: TGTGCCAGCAGCCAGACTCTAGCGGGCGATACGCAGTATTTT. Protein sequence: CASSQTLAGDTQYF.

The rearrangement joins TRBV2 to TRBJ2-5; 11 bases line up with TRBD1. CDR1 is SNHLY and CDR2 is FYNNEI in the germline V gene. V lost 6 bases, J lost 5 bases, and 11 bases stayed unmatched. The CDR3 spans 16 residues. CDR3 nucleotide sequence: TGTGCCAGCAGCCATGGACAGGGGGCGCCCCCGGAGACCCAGTACTTC. It yields the protein CASSHGQGAPPETQYF.

This chain joins TRBV28 and TRBJ2-3; D is uncertain. Trimming removed 3 bases from V and 1 base from J, with 5 bases in between. Germline-derived CDR1 and CDR2 are MDHEN and SYDVKM. This CDR3 has 13 residues. The CDR3 is CASSLTRTDTQYF. The CDR3 DNA follows: TGTGCCAGCAGTTTGACCCGCACAGATACGCAGTATTTT. Full variable domain (rest looked up from reference TRBV28 and TRBJ2-3): DVKVTQSSRYLVKRTGEKVFLECVQDMDHENMFWYRQDPGLGLRLIYFSYDVKMKEKGDIPEGYSVSREKKERFSLILESASTNQTSMYLCASSLTRTDTQYFGPGTRLTVL.

The chain uses TRBV9 and TRBJ2-3, with D hard to call. The CDR3 sequence is 12 residues long. Trimming left V 2 bases short and J 2 bases short, with 3 bases between. Per the germline V gene, CDR1 is SGDLS and CDR2 is YYNGEE. The CDR3 sequence: CASSVFTDTQYF. DNA for the CDR3: TGTGCCAGCAGCGTGTTCACAGATACGCAGTATTTT.

The gene calls are TRBV2 and TRBJ2-1; D uncertain. This CDR3 is 11 amino acids long. CDR1 SNHLY and CDR2 FYNNEI come from the germline V gene. Trimming cost V 7 bases and J 6 bases, with 7 bases left between them. CDR3 protein: CASTTLNEQFF. The CDR3 region has the DNA TGTGCCAGCACCACCCTCAATGAGCAGTTCTTC.

This clone was observed a handful of times. The chain has TRBV11-1 and TRBJ1-1, with D unclear. V dropped 5 bases and J dropped 1 base, with 8 bases sitting between them. Germline CDR1 SGHAT, CDR2 FQDESV (reference sequence). The CDR3 extends over 13 amino acids. The CDR3 loop is CASSQGGNTEAFF. CDR3 DNA: TGTGCCAGCAGCCAAGGCGGGAACACTGAAGCTTTCTTT. The full variable domain, in which reference TRBV11-1 and TRBJ1-1 provide the parts outside the CDR3, is EAEVAQSPRYKITEKSQAVAFWCDPISGHATLYWYRQILGQGPELLVQFQDESVVDDSQLPKDRFSAERLKGVDSTLKIQPAELGDSAMYLCASSQGGNTEAFFGQGTRLTVV.

The chain is built from TRBV7-8 and TRBJ2-5, with D tentatively TRBD2 (6 bases). The length of the CDR3 is 15 residues. The germline gives CDR1 SGHVS, CDR2 FQNEAQ. V lost 1 base, J lost 1 base, and 10 bases lay in between. CDR3 bases: TGTGCCAGCAGCTTAGGGGTGGGGGGCCAAGAGACCCAGTACTTC. Its protein product is CASSLGVGGQETQYF. The full variable domain, its missing parts supplied by reference TRBV7-8 and TRBJ2-5, is GAGVSQSPRYKVAKRGQDVALRCDPISGHVSLFWYQQALGQGPEFLTYFQNEAQLDKSGLPSDRFFAERPEGSVSTLKIQRTQQEDSAVYLCASSLGVGGQETQYFGPGTRLLVL.

The CDR3 nucleotides read TGCGCCAGCAGTGAGTCGTGGGTCGAGCAGTACTTC. Its translation: CASSESWVEQYF. This chain connects TRBV10-2 to TRBJ2-7; D remains unclear. This CDR3 comprises 12 residues. Germline V gene lookup returns CDR1 WSHSY and CDR2 SAAADI. The ends were cut back, 0 bases at V and 6 bases at J, with 6 bases in the middle.

This chain connects TRBV10-2 to TRBJ2-2; the D is unclear. Germline V gene sequence: CDR1 WSHSY, CDR2 SAAADI. The CDR3 totals 13 residues. V lost 8 bases and J lost 4, with 11 bases in between. CDR3 coding DNA: TGCGCCAGCGCGCTGGGATCCACCGGGGAGCTGTTTTTT. Amino acid sequence: CASALGSTGELFF.

For the CDR3, the DNA is TGTGCCAGCAGCCCCACCCAGCTGGGTGGCTACACCTTC. Translating it yields CASSPTQLGGYTF. The chain employs TRBV7-6 and TRBJ1-2; D is unclear. Trimming took 5 bases from V and 7 from J, leaving 14 bases between them. Germline CDR1 reads SGHVS; CDR2 reads FNYEAQ. This CDR3 has 13 amino acids.

The genes are TRBV28 and TRBJ1-3; a weak D match, TRBD1 (6 bases). This CDR3 is 15 amino acids long. Trimming stripped 6 bases from V and 4 bases from J, with 16 bases between. Germline lookup yields CDR1 MDHEN and CDR2 SYDVKM. As DNA, the CDR3 is TGTGCCAGCAGGCGCGACCAGGGGTACGGAAACACCATATATTTT. Amino acids: CASRRDQGYGNTIYF. Full variable domain (missing parts from reference TRBV28 and TRBJ1-3): DVKVTQSSRYLVKRTGEKVFLECVQDMDHENMFWYRQDPGLGLRLIYFSYDVKMKEKGDIPEGYSVSREKKERFSLILESASTNQTSMYLCASRRDQGYGNTIYFGEGSWLTVV.

The chain is built from TRBV5-1 and TRBJ2-3; 7 nucleotides line up with TRBD2. V lost 2 bases and J lost 2; bases outside the gene matches: 5. Germline-derived CDR1 and CDR2 are SGHRS and YFSETQ. The CDR3 consists of 15 residues. The CDR3 loop is CASSLAGLTTDTQYF. The CDR3 DNA is TGCGCCAGCAGCTTAGCGGGACTTACCACAGATACGCAGTATTTT.

The rearrangement links TRBV4-1 to TRBJ2-7, with D possibly being TRBD1 (5 bases). Trimming pared 0 bases from V and 4 bases from J, leaving 13 bases between. Germline V CDR1 and CDR2: MGHRA, YSYEKL. The CDR3 is made up of 15 amino acids. DNA of the CDR3: TGCGCCAGCAGCCAAGAGGCCCAGGGTAGTTACGAGCAGTACTTC. Translating gives CASSQEAQGSYEQYF.

The CDR3 is CASNLIGGPTDTQYF. CDR3 sequence (DNA): TGTGCCAGCAACCTTATAGGGGGGCCCACAGATACGCAGTATTTT. The J gene is TRBJ2-3, the V gene TRBV11-2; D is possibly TRBD1 or TRBD2 (6 bases each). This CDR3 comprises 15 residues. V was shortened by 7 bases and J by 2 bases, with 16 bases between the two germline ends. Germline CDR1 is SGHAT and CDR2 is FQNNGV.

The chain has TRBV7-9 and TRBJ2-7; TRBD1 matches at 7 bases. J lost 1 base, V lost 5 bases, and 5 bases had no gene match. The CDR3 runs to 14 residues. Per the germline V gene, CDR1 is SEHNR and CDR2 is FQNEAQ (reference sequence). As DNA, the CDR3 is TGTGCCAGCAGCCCCAGGGACAGATCCTACGAGCAGTACTTC. Translating gives CASSPRDRSYEQYF.

The V gene is TRBV5-4, the J gene TRBJ2-3; D might be TRBD2 (5 bases). The CDR3 has 12 amino acids. The V and J ends lost 0 bases and 10 bases respectively, with 9 bases between them. Germline values: CDR1 SGHNT, CDR2 YYREEE (reference sequence). The CDR3 nucleotides read TGTGCCAGCAGCTTGGAACTAGTATCGCAGTATTTT. This encodes CASSLELVSQYF.

The chain is built from TRBV27 and TRBJ1-5; D is perhaps TRBD1 (6 bases). The CDR3 loop spans 15 amino acids. Germline-derived CDR1 and CDR2 are MNHEY and SMNVEV (reference sequence). Trimming removed 2 bases at V and 7 bases at J, with 15 bases between. CDR3 protein: CASSLGGRGGQPQHF. As DNA, the CDR3 is TGTGCCAGCAGTTTAGGAGGCAGGGGAGGGCAGCCCCAGCATTTT.

In its sample, this clone is medium-sized. The V gene is TRBV19, the J gene TRBJ2-7, with a weak D call TRBD2 (5 bases). This CDR3 is 13 amino acids long. The ends were cut back, 3 bases at V and 5 bases at J, with 11 bases in the middle. Germline V gives CDR1 LNHDA, CDR2 SQIVND (reference sequence). CDR3 loop: CASSIAWGDEQYF. The DNA of the CDR3 is TGTGCCAGTAGTATCGCCTGGGGAGACGAGCAGTACTTC.

The chain couples TRBV7-8 to TRBJ2-7; weak D call: TRBD1 (6 bases). V shed 5 bases and J shed 2 bases, with 7 bases lying between them. The CDR3 extends over 12 amino acids. Germline V gene sequence: CDR1 SGHVS, CDR2 FQNEAQ. CDR3 amino acids: CASSGGTYEQYF. The CDR3 nucleotides read TGTGCCAGCAGCGGGGGCACCTACGAGCAGTACTTC.

This rearrangement joins TRBV6-1 to TRBJ2-7; D not certain. This CDR3 contains 16 residues. Germline CDR1 is MNHNS and CDR2 is SASEGT. Trimming took 1 base from V and 3 from J, leaving 16 bases between them. CDR3 residues: CASSEDGAKGLYEQYF. For the CDR3, the DNA is TGTGCCAGCAGTGAAGATGGAGCGAAAGGCCTCTACGAGCAGTACTTC.

The CDR3: CASSLGSYTEAFF. CDR3 bases: TGTGCCAGCAGCTTGGGAAGCTACACTGAAGCTTTCTTT. The rearrangement links TRBV5-5 to TRBJ1-1; the D is unclear. V was trimmed by 0 bases and J by 3 bases, leaving 6 bases between them. Per germline, CDR1 SGHKS and CDR2 YYEKEE (reference sequence). The length of the CDR3 is 13 residues.

This clone was seen just once. This chain connects TRBV6-1 to TRBJ1-5; perhaps TRBD1 as D (5 bases). V lost 1 base and J 11 bases, leaving 15 bases between the germline ends. The CDR3 contains 14 residues. Germline values: CDR1 MNHNS, CDR2 SASEGT. CDR3 in DNA: TGTGCCAGCAGTGAAGTGGGCAGGGTTGTGACCCAGCATTTT. Translated: CASSEVGRVVTQHF.

This chain uses TRBV9 with TRBJ1-2, with D possibly being TRBD1 (5 bases). CDR1 is SGDLS and CDR2 is YYNGEE in the germline V gene. This CDR3 region has 15 residues. Trimming cost V 6 bases and J 2 bases, with 17 bases left between them. CDR3 sequence: CASTPFSDTNYGYTF. The CDR3 nucleotides are TGTGCCAGCACCCCCTTTTCGGACACAAACTATGGCTACACCTTC.